This T cell receptor (beta chain) was found in a study of cytotoxic CD8 clonotypes in ibrutinib-treated CLL. Study observations and caveats: Clonality climbed at ibrutinib response, then dropped toward baseline at progression. Under therapy, public clonotypes either contracted or stayed stable, and they were uncommon.

The data were produced by immunoSEQ multiplex PCR, yet TCRdb's version contains in-frame clones alone and is incomplete. The sample has about 140,000 clones, more than 75% seen once. To note about this clone: Its antigen is unknown.

CDR3 length: 14 amino acids. With V trimmed by 5 bases and J by 6 bases, 8 bases remained unmatched. The V gene's germline CDR1 is MNHEY and CDR2 SMNVEV (reference sequence). The chain is built from TRBV27 and TRBJ1-2, with 8 bases aligning to TRBD1. The clonotype was recovered from a human donor with chronic lymphocytic leukemia. The sample here was PBMCs, taken after 36 months of ibrutinib treatment. The CDR3 nucleotides are TGTGCCAGCAGTCCCCTTGACAGGGGCCATGGCTACACCTTC. Its protein is CASSPLDRGHGYTF.